The 27 T cell receptor beta chains reported below all come from one sample, sequenced in a study of beta chain features in type 1 diabetes. Expressed TCRB transcripts were sequenced, since all the RNA that had been isolated was reverse transcribed. Clones were read by immunoSEQ multiplex PCR, and TCRdb kept only the in-frame ones, dropping some. This sample yields about 470,000 clones, of which approximately 31% are seen a single time; around 0.065% belongs to the top ten. The sequenced material came from naive CD4+ T cells from blood. The receptor source for this set is a man aged 18-30 years in good health.

This chain connects TRBV7-2 to TRBJ2-3, with TRBD2 matching over 8 bases. V gave up 0 bases and J gave up 3 bases; unmatched junction bases: 5. Germline lookup yields CDR1 SGHTA and CDR2 FQGNSA. This CDR3 comprises 16 residues. The CDR3 here is CASSLAREVGTDTQYF. In DNA form, the CDR3 reads TGTGCCAGCAGCTTAGCGCGGGAGGTGGGGACAGATACGCAGTATTTT.

This rearrangement joins TRBV5-4 to TRBJ2-3; TRBD1 is a possible D gene (7 bases). Trimming shortened V by 7 bases and J by 2 bases, and 14 bases separated the two germline ends. The CDR3 sequence is 14 residues long. Germline CDR1 is SGHNT and CDR2 is YYREEE (reference sequence). CDR3 residues: CASGSGGYTDTQYF. CDR3 sequence (DNA): TGTGCCAGCGGCTCAGGGGGGTACACAGATACGCAGTATTTT.

The CDR3 DNA reads as TGTGCCTGGAGTGTAGCGGGGATTGACACCGGGGAGCTGTTTTTT. It is translated as CAWSVAGIDTGELFF. The V call is TRBV30, the J call TRBJ2-2; 7 bases align to TRBD2. CDR1 is GTSNPN and CDR2 is SVGIG in the germline V gene (reference sequence). The junction had 4 bases not matched to a gene; V was cut back by 0 bases and J by 3 bases. The CDR3 consists of 15 residues.

In its sample, this clone was seen once. The J gene is TRBJ2-6, the V gene TRBV9, with D perhaps TRBD1 (6 bases). CDR3 length equals 16 residues. Germline loops: CDR1 SGDLS, CDR2 YYNGEE. V was shortened by 3 bases and J by 4 bases, with 14 bases between the two germline ends. The CDR3 nucleotides are TGTGCCAGCAGCGCCACAGGGCACGCGGGGGCCAACGTCCTGACTTTC. Translating it yields CASSATGHAGANVLTF.

The V and J genes are TRBV7-9 and TRBJ1-1, with D possibly TRBD1 on 5 matching bases. Germline loops: CDR1 SEHNR, CDR2 FQNEAQ (reference sequence). The CDR3 is 13 amino acids. The V end lost 4 bases, the J end lost 9 bases, and 15 bases lay between the germline ends. CDR3 region: CASSSGQPGKAFF. The CDR3 nucleotides are TGTGCCAGCAGCTCGGGGCAACCGGGCAAAGCTTTCTTT.

The chain couples TRBV29-1 to TRBJ1-4, with a weak D call TRBD1 (6 bases). The CDR3 length is 14 residues. V lost 6 bases and J 0 bases, leaving 11 bases between the germline ends. CDR1 and CDR2 (germline): SQVTM, ANQGSEA. The chain's CDR3 is CSVATGSTNEKLFF. The CDR3 DNA reads as TGCAGCGTGGCTACAGGGTCAACTAATGAAAAACTGTTTTTT.

This clone was detected a few times. The rearrangement joins TRBV11-2 to TRBJ2-1; D not resolved. The CDR3 is 17 amino acids. Looked up from germline, CDR1 is SGHAT and CDR2 is FQNNGV. The V gene lost 4 bases and the J gene lost 0 bases, with 16 bases spanning the gap. CDR3 sequence: CASSSLGVRSSYNEQFF. CDR3 sequence (DNA): TGTGCCAGCAGCTCCCTCGGAGTGAGAAGCTCCTACAATGAGCAGTTCTTC.

The V gene is TRBV2, the J gene TRBJ1-1, with TRBD1 matching 9 bases. V lost 4 bases and J lost 5; bases outside the gene matches: 8. Germline V gene data show CDR1 as SNHLY and CDR2 as FYNNEI. This CDR3 is built from 15 residues. The CDR3 DNA sequence: TGTGCCAGCAGTGCCTCGGGACAGGGACTTACTGAAGCTTTCTTT. Translation gives CASSASGQGLTEAFF.

CDR3 loop: CASSPYGAENTEAFF. CDR3 nucleotide sequence: TGTGCCAGCAGCCCCTATGGAGCCGAGAACACTGAAGCTTTCTTT. The chain links TRBV7-8 to TRBJ1-1; D remains unclear. The CDR3 covers 15 residues. CDR1 and CDR2 (germline): SGHVS, FQNEAQ. Between the trimmed V and J ends, which lost 5 bases and 1 base, there was a span of 14 bases.

The rearrangement links TRBV5-1 to TRBJ2-5, with 8 bases lining up with TRBD2. Looked up from germline, CDR1 is SGHRS and CDR2 is YFSETQ. Trimming at V came to 0 bases and at J to 2 bases, leaving 6 bases not matched to a gene. The CDR3 is made up of 16 amino acids. The CDR3 DNA reads TGCGCCAGCAGCTTGGCCGGCACTAGCGGTCAAGAGACCCAGTACTTC. This codes for CASSLAGTSGQETQYF.

The rearrangement links TRBV30 to TRBJ1-2, with 7 bases matching TRBD1. The J segment lost 8 bases and the V segment lost 2 bases, leaving 5 bases of the junction unmatched. Germline lookup yields CDR1 GTSNPN and CDR2 SVGIG (reference sequence). This CDR3 has 12 amino acids. CDR3: CAWSMTGNGYTF. For the CDR3, the DNA is TGTGCCTGGAGTATGACAGGGAACGGCTACACCTTC.

This clone was seen a handful of times. V gene TRBV29-1 combines with J gene TRBJ2-2, with D perhaps being TRBD1 or TRBD2 (5 bases each). V was shortened by 6 bases and J by 5 bases, with 19 bases between the two germline ends. The germline CDR1 and CDR2 sequences are SQVTM and ANQGSEA. The CDR3 is 15 residues long. The chain's CDR3 is CSVGGGLALTGELFF. The CDR3 bases are TGCAGCGTAGGTGGGGGATTAGCATTAACCGGGGAGCTGTTTTTT.

This clone was recorded a few times. J is TRBJ2-7 and V is TRBV13; D ambiguous. The germline V and J ends were trimmed by 3 bases and 2 bases, with 5 bases remaining between them. This CDR3 comprises 12 residues. Germline V lookup: CDR1 PRHDT, CDR2 FYEKMQ (reference sequence). The CDR3 DNA reads TGTGCCAGCAGCTTCTTTACCTACGAGCAGTACTTC. Residues: CASSFFTYEQYF.

The rearrangement joins TRBV11-1 to TRBJ2-1; 8 nucleotides align to TRBD2. The CDR3 is made up of 15 amino acids. Germline CDR1 and CDR2: SGHAT and FQDESV (reference sequence). Losses at the gene ends were 5 bases for V and 9 bases for J; bases not matched to a gene: 12. CDR3 nucleotide sequence: TGTGCCAGCAGCCCCCGCACGGGAGGGCCGAGTGAGCAGTTCTTC. Protein product: CASSPRTGGPSEQFF.

This clone was found a few times. This sequence joins TRBV29-1 and TRBJ1-5, with a possible D match to TRBD1 (5 bases). The CDR3 sequence is 15 residues long. Between the trimmed V and J ends, which lost 4 bases and 4 bases, there was a span of 17 bases. Germline V gene lookup returns CDR1 SQVTM and CDR2 ANQGSEA. The CDR3 region is CSVARGAGQNQPQHF. As DNA, the CDR3 is TGCAGCGTTGCCCGAGGTGCGGGGCAAAATCAGCCCCAGCATTTT.

Only a few counts were recorded for this clone. The chain joins TRBV11-3 to TRBJ2-1, with D hard to call. Germline V gene sequence: CDR1 SGHNT, CDR2 YENEEA. The V gene lost 5 bases and the J gene lost 9 bases, with 11 bases spanning the gap. CDR3 size: 12 residues. The CDR3 DNA reads TGTGCCAGCAGCACCCCACGGGCTGAGCAGTTCTTC. Amino acid sequence: CASSTPRAEQFF.

The rearrangement joins TRBV5-1 to TRBJ2-4; D call uncertain. The ends were cut back, 0 bases at V and 5 bases at J, with 12 bases in the middle. From germline, CDR1 is SGHRS and CDR2 YFSETQ. The CDR3 runs 15 residues. The CDR3 region has the DNA TGCGCCAGCAGCTTGGGGTATTTGGGCCAAAACATTCAGTACTTC. It yields the protein CASSLGYLGQNIQYF.

The V gene is TRBV29-1, the J gene TRBJ2-7; D not certain. CDR1 and CDR2 from the germline V gene are SQVTM and ANQGSEA. V was trimmed by 7 bases and J by 3 bases, leaving 10 bases between them. CDR3 length: 11 amino acids. CDR3 coding DNA: TGCAGCGCTGGGGATCACTACGAGCAGTACTTC. It translates to CSAGDHYEQYF.

The chain couples TRBV29-1 to TRBJ2-7, with unresolved D. Germline V lookup: CDR1 SQVTM, CDR2 ANQGSEA. V gave up 5 bases and J gave up 4 bases, with 15 bases separating them. The CDR3 totals 13 residues. DNA of the CDR3: TGCAGCGTTAAGTCGGCCACCCCTTACGAGCAGTACTTC. Residues: CSVKSATPYEQYF.

The chain is built from TRBV5-1 and TRBJ2-1; 9 nucleotides match TRBD2. Germline trimming cut 5 bases from V and 5 bases from J; bases unmatched to any gene: 5. Germline V CDR1 and CDR2: SGHRS, YFSETQ. CDR3 length: 14 amino acids. The CDR3 DNA follows: TGCGCCAGCAGATTGCTAGCGGGAAACAATGAGCAGTTCTTC. It encodes CASRLLAGNNEQFF. The full variable domain, its missing parts supplied by reference TRBV5-1 and TRBJ2-1, is KAGVTQTPRYLIKTRGQQVTLSCSPISGHRSVSWYQQTPGQGLQFLFEYFSETQRNKGNFPGRFSGRQFSNSRSEMNVSTLELGDSALYLCASRLLAGNNEQFFGPGTRLTVL.

This clone has only a few counts. A junction boundary mismatches the germline segment, possibly from a read error. The chain recombines TRBV2 with TRBJ2-7; D is unclear. Germline loops: CDR1 SNHLY, CDR2 FYNNEI. The CDR3 is 11 amino acids. Here the CDR3 reads CASIGRGMRHF. The CDR3 DNA sequence: TGTGCCAGCATAGGGCGCGGTATGAGACACTTC.

The chain's CDR3 is CASSLPGHYGYTF. In nucleotides, the CDR3 is TGTGCCAGCAGCCTACCGGGGCACTATGGCTACACCTTC. This chain connects TRBV7-2 to TRBJ1-2, with D perhaps TRBD1 (5 bases). In germline, CDR1 is SGHTA, CDR2 FQGNSA. The CDR3 is 13 residues long. The germline V and J ends were trimmed by 5 bases and 3 bases, with 10 bases remaining between them.

The rearrangement links TRBV5-1 to TRBJ2-7; 9 nucleotides agree with TRBD2. J was trimmed by 3 bases and V by 1 base; bases with no gene match: 5. The CDR3 spans 15 residues. Looked up from germline, CDR1 is SGHRS and CDR2 is YFSETQ. The CDR3 coding sequence is TGCGCCAGCAGCTTGATAAAAGCGGGAGGCTACGAGCAGTACTTC. Translating gives CASSLIKAGGYEQYF.

The chain is built from TRBV2 and TRBJ2-5; D ambiguous. From germline, CDR1 is SNHLY and CDR2 FYNNEI. This CDR3 is built from 12 residues. V shed 4 bases and J shed 5 bases, with 8 bases lying between them. In DNA, the CDR3 is TGTGCCAGCAGTGGACTGAAGGAGACCCAGTACTTC. It is translated as CASSGLKETQYF.

The J gene is TRBJ2-3, the V gene TRBV5-4, with 7 bases lining up with TRBD2. Germline loops: CDR1 SGHNT, CDR2 YYREEE (reference sequence). This CDR3 contains 16 residues. Germline trimming cut 4 bases from V and 5 bases from J; bases unmatched to any gene: 13. For the CDR3, the DNA is TGTGCCAGCAGCCACGACTCGGCGGGAGAGGTAGATACGCAGTATTTT. It specifies CASSHDSAGEVDTQYF.

The rearrangement links TRBV30 to TRBJ2-6; the match to TRBD1 covers 8 bases. The ends lost 1 base at V and 12 bases at J; junction bases unmatched: 8. The CDR3 contains 14 residues. Germline V gene data show CDR1 as GTSNPN and CDR2 as SVGIG (reference sequence). CDR3 nucleotides: TGTGCCTGGAGTGCCCCGGGACAGGTCCCCGTCCTGACTTTC. Protein: CAWSAPGQVPVLTF.

On this clone: Other DNA sequences in this sample translate to the same CDR3. The CDR3 sequence is CASSLRDSYEQYF. In DNA form, the CDR3 reads TGTGCCAGCAGCCTCCGGGACAGCTACGAGCAGTACTTC. The chain combines TRBV7-2 with TRBJ2-7; TRBD1 agrees at 7 bases. The CDR3 length is 13 residues. Germline assignment: CDR1 SGHTA and CDR2 FQGNSA. V shed 5 bases and J 3 bases; nucleotides not matched to a gene: 4. The whole variable domain, filled in from reference TRBV7-2 and TRBJ2-7, reads GAGVSQSPSNKVTEKGKDVELRCDPISGHTALYWYRQSLGQGLEFLIYFQGNSAPDKSGLPSDRFSAERTGGSVSTLTIQRTQQEDSAVYLCASSLRDSYEQYFGPGTRLTVT.